Presented here are 2 T cell receptor beta chains from one specimen sequenced in a study of blood T cell repertoires in COVID-19. The table came from immunoSEQ multiplex PCR; TCRdb's copy has only in-frame clones and leaves some out. The profile shows approximately 300,000 clones, 85% to 90% of them singletons. Sequenced sample: PBMCs or T cells enriched from blood (not recorded which). These receptor sequences come from a woman between 18 and 29 years old who had recovered from COVID-19.

For the CDR3, the DNA is TGTGCCAGCAGTCCCACTAGCGGGGCGGCAGATACGCAGTATTTT. Translated, it gives CASSPTSGAADTQYF. The chain has TRBV6-5 and TRBJ2-3; TRBD2 agrees at 10 bases. The CDR3 extends over 15 amino acids. Germline CDR1 and CDR2: MNHEY and SVGAGI. Unmatched junction bases numbered 6, after V lost 5 bases and J lost 4 bases.

The CDR3 reads CASSPISPEVNTEAFF. DNA of the CDR3: TGTGCCAGCTCACCAATATCCCCAGAAGTGAACACTGAAGCTTTCTTT. This chain connects TRBV18 to TRBJ1-1; D is undetermined. This CDR3 spans 16 amino acids. V gave up 2 bases and J gave up 0 bases, with 13 bases separating them. Germline CDR1 KGHSH, CDR2 LQKENI.